This is a list of T cell receptor beta chains from one sample in a study of cytotoxic CD8 clonotypes in ibrutinib-treated CLL. Profiling relied on immunoSEQ multiplex PCR, and the TCRdb table lists in-frame clones only, not all of them. Of about 16,000 clones in the sample, 65% to 70% are singletons; the top ten hold over 15%. The sample consisted of PBMCs, taken before ibrutinib treatment. The receptors come from a human donor with chronic lymphocytic leukemia. The CDR3 runs from the conserved cysteine through the conserved F or W. Fields, in order: D gene, V gene, J gene, clone size, CDR3 protein, CDR3 DNA. The D gene is left open where the match is weak. The listing skips clone size in some rows; elsewhere it reads once, few, many or a size class.

d_call: TRBD1; v_call: TRBV5-1; j_call: TRBJ2-7; clone_size: .; cdr3_aa: CASSSLPGRGRVEQYF; cdr3_nt: TGCGCCAGCAGCTCCCTCCCTGGCAGGGGGCGGGTCGAGCAGTACTTC
d_call: TRBD1; v_call: TRBV18; j_call: TRBJ2-7; clone_size: .; cdr3_aa: CASSPVRGLGEQYF; cdr3_nt: TGTGCCAGCTCACCAGTCAGGGGGCTGGGCGAGCAGTACTTC
d_call: .; v_call: TRBV9; j_call: TRBJ1-2; clone_size: .; cdr3_aa: CASSPRLAGGYTF; cdr3_nt: TGTGCCAGCAGCCCTCGCCTGGCGGGGGGCTACACCTTC
d_call: .; v_call: TRBV4-3; j_call: TRBJ2-7; clone_size: few; cdr3_aa: CASSQVPGYEQYF; cdr3_nt: TGCGCCAGCAGCCAAGTTCCTGGGTACGAGCAGTACTTC
d_call: .; v_call: TRBV5-4; j_call: TRBJ2-3; clone_size: .; cdr3_aa: CASSRTNTDTQYF; cdr3_nt: TGTGCCAGCAGCCGTACTAACACAGATACGCAGTATTTT
d_call: .; v_call: TRBV5-6; j_call: TRBJ1-2; clone_size: .; cdr3_aa: CASSFGHLPDNPEGYTF; cdr3_nt: TGTGCCAGCAGCTTCGGTCACTTGCCCGATAACCCTGAGGGCTACACCTTC
d_call: .; v_call: TRBV4-2; j_call: TRBJ1-2; clone_size: few; cdr3_aa: CASSQEGEGGYGYTF; cdr3_nt: TGTGCCAGCAGCCAAGAAGGGGAGGGAGGCTATGGCTACACCTTC
d_call: TRBD1; v_call: TRBV19; j_call: TRBJ2-7; clone_size: .; cdr3_aa: CARTTGRVGYEQYF; cdr3_nt: TGTGCCAGGACGACAGGGCGGGTGGGCTACGAGCAGTACTTC
d_call: TRBD1; v_call: TRBV7-2; j_call: TRBJ1-1; clone_size: .; cdr3_aa: CASSLVGTGDTEAFF; cdr3_nt: TGTGCCAGCAGCTTAGTCGGGACAGGGGACACTGAAGCTTTCTTT
d_call: TRBD2; v_call: TRBV7-2; j_call: TRBJ2-7; clone_size: .; cdr3_aa: CASKKASGGGEQYF; cdr3_nt: TGTGCCAGCAAAAAGGCTAGCGGGGGTGGTGAGCAGTACTTC
d_call: .; v_call: TRBV10-2; j_call: TRBJ2-1; clone_size: .; cdr3_aa: CASSESKTNEQFF; cdr3_nt: TGCGCCAGCAGTGAGTCGAAGACGAATGAGCAGTTCTTC
d_call: .; v_call: TRBV19; j_call: TRBJ2-3; clone_size: .; cdr3_aa: CASSHGTLSADTQYF; cdr3_nt: TGTGCCAGTAGCCATGGGACCTTGAGCGCAGATACGCAGTATTTT
d_call: .; v_call: TRBV11-3; j_call: TRBJ2-3; clone_size: .; cdr3_aa: CASRAGHSTDTQYF; cdr3_nt: TGTGCCAGCAGGGCGGGACACAGCACAGATACGCAGTATTTT
d_call: .; v_call: TRBV27; j_call: TRBJ2-2; clone_size: .; cdr3_aa: CASTDPGGEELFF; cdr3_nt: TGTGCCAGCACCGACCCAGGGGGGGAGGAGCTGTTTTTT
d_call: .; v_call: TRBV5-8; j_call: TRBJ1-1; clone_size: .; cdr3_aa: CASSSAGLHTEAFF; cdr3_nt: TGTGCCAGCAGCTCGGCAGGACTTCACACTGAAGCTTTCTTT
d_call: TRBD2; v_call: TRBV11-2; j_call: TRBJ2-5; clone_size: .; cdr3_aa: CASSLVGGGEETQYF; cdr3_nt: TGTGCCAGCAGCTTAGTGGGGGGAGGGGAAGAGACCCAGTACTTC